This T cell receptor (beta chain) came from a study of blood T cells in healthy people across ages. CDR1 is SGHTA, CDR2 FQGNSA, per germline. This CDR3 comprises 13 residues. A second PCR, run for about 7 to 11 cycles, used a sample-barcoded 5' primer plus a J-beta primer mix. TCRdb re-analysed the 5' RACE reads in MiXCR, keeping a single row per CDR3 protein. The sample contains roughly 1.9 million distinct CDR3 sequences, approximately 40% of which appear only once. The authors drew roughly 9.8 milliliters of peripheral blood from each donor. Concerning this clonotype: At one of its ends the junction is not consistent with the germline gene, which may arise from a read error.

V and J are TRBV7-2 and TRBJ1-2; the D is unclear. The TCR originated in a human donor in good health. The sequenced sample consisted of blood. The CDR3 spells CAGSFAADSGYTF. The CDR3 DNA is TGTGCCGGCAGCTTCGCGGCGGACTCGGGCTACACCTTC.